What follows is one T cell receptor beta chain and its context. The antigen remains unidentified. The CDR3 has 14 amino acids. V lost 0 bases and J lost 4, with 7 bases in between. CDR1 and CDR2 (germline): SGDLS, YYNGEE. The sample originates from a study of T-cell reconstitution after alpha-beta-depleted transplantation in children. General study findings and limits: It was newly produced T cells that mostly accounted for T-cell counts and diversity one year after transplant. Reportedly, only several hundred clones from non-depleted graft cells drove alpha-beta T-cell counts at about two months.

The TCRbeta library incorporated unique molecular identifiers. One entry per CDR3 protein results from TCRdb running MiXCR on the PCR reads. The sample contains approximately 230,000 distinct CDR3 sequences, 20% to 30% of which appear only once. This sequence originates from a female patient aged 2 to 10 who had a stem cell transplant for congenital amegakaryocytic thrombocytopenia, so the T cells may come from the graft donor. The rearrangement uses TRBV9 and TRBJ2-2; D may be TRBD2 (5 bases). The sequences come from PBMCs, mostly from graft donor cells, collected 360 days after TCRalphabeta/CD19-depleted stem cell transplant. CDR3 coding DNA: TGTGCCAGCAGCGTAGTAAGCGGCACCGGGGAGCTGTTTTTT. It encodes CASSVVSGTGELFF.